A selection of T cell receptor beta chains follows, all from one sample in a study of CD8+CD57+ T cells in acquired aplastic anemia. TCRdb used MiXCR to reprocess the reads, holding one entry per CDR3 protein. The table lists about 200,000 distinct CDR3 sequences, around three fifths of them singletons. The sequenced sample consisted of sorted CD4+, CD8+, or CD8+CD57+ T cells (not recorded which) from PBMCs. The receptor source for this set is a human donor with aplastic anemia. CDR3s include the opening cysteine and the closing phenylalanine or tryptophan. Each record gives: D gene, V gene, clone size, J gene, CDR3 protein, CDR3 DNA. A D gene is named only where the DNA matches it firmly. Clone size is shown for a subset of rows, as once, few, many or a class of expanded clone.

>.|TRBV15|few|TRBJ2-3
CATSRDRISVSDTQYF
TGTGCCACCAGCAGAGACCGTATCAGCGTCTCAGATACGCAGTATTTT
>.|TRBV20-1|.|TRBJ1-4
CSARSRLGMGREKLFF
TGCAGTGCTAGGAGTAGGTTAGGGATGGGACGAGAAAAACTGTTTTTT
>.|TRBV9|.|TRBJ1-2
CASSESGSYTF
TGTGCCAGCAGTGAATCCGGCTCCTACACCTTC
>.|TRBV20-1|.|TRBJ1-2
CSARVQGGGYTF
TGCAGTGCTAGAGTACAGGGTGGCGGCTACACCTTC
>TRBD2|TRBV24-1|few|TRBJ2-5
CATRLAGGETQYF
TGTGCCACCAGACTAGCGGGGGGAGAGACCCAGTACTTC
>.|TRBV29-1|.|TRBJ2-2
CSVRGQTNTGELFF
TGCAGCGTGCGGGGACAGACGAACACCGGGGAGCTGTTTTTT
>.|TRBV7-9|.|TRBJ1-5
CASSTNLGEPQHF
TGTGCCAGCAGCACAAACCTCGGGGAGCCCCAGCATTTT
>.|TRBV10-3|.|TRBJ2-3
CAISGWEGRADTQYF
TGTGCCATCAGTGGATGGGAAGGGCGGGCAGATACGCAGTATTTT
>TRBD1|TRBV7-9|.|TRBJ1-6
CASSRGTASPLHF
TGTGCCAGCAGTCGCGGGACAGCTTCACCCCTCCACTTT
>.|TRBV5-1|.|TRBJ1-1
CASSRYRGTEAFF
TGCGCCAGCAGCCGCTACCGAGGCACTGAAGCTTTCTTT
>.|TRBV19|.|TRBJ2-2
CASSIGGLGELFF
TGTGCCAGTAGTATAGGGGGCCTCGGGGAGCTGTTTTTT
>TRBD1|TRBV15|.|TRBJ2-5
CATSSSRSGQGMETQYF
TGTGCCACCAGCAGCTCCAGGTCGGGACAGGGTATGGAGACCCAGTACTTC
>TRBD2|TRBV7-2|.|TRBJ2-3
CASSSGLAGVLAAQYF
TGTGCCAGCAGCTCAGGACTAGCGGGAGTTTTGGCGGCGCAGTATTTT
>TRBD1|TRBV5-1|.|TRBJ2-3
CASLPTGAYTDTQYF
TGCGCCAGCCTACCGACAGGGGCGTACACAGATACGCAGTATTTT
>.|TRBV2|.|TRBJ1-2
CASRDGTYYGYTF
TGTGCCAGCAGAGACGGCACTTACTATGGCTACACCTTC
>TRBD2|TRBV7-2|.|TRBJ2-3
CASSSRRLAGGQYF
TGTGCCAGCAGCTCGCGGAGGTTAGCGGGGGGCCAGTATTTT
>.|TRBV7-9|.|TRBJ1-1
CASSPGLAGTEAFF
TGTGCCAGCAGCCCAGGCTTGGCAGGGACTGAAGCTTTCTTT
>.|TRBV7-9|.|TRBJ1-1
CASSLVTMNTEAFF
TGTGCCAGCAGCTTAGTCACCATGAACACTGAAGCTTTCTTT
>TRBD1|TRBV29-1|.|TRBJ1-2
CSARTGEFYGYTF
TGCAGCGCCCGGACAGGGGAATTCTATGGCTACACCTTC